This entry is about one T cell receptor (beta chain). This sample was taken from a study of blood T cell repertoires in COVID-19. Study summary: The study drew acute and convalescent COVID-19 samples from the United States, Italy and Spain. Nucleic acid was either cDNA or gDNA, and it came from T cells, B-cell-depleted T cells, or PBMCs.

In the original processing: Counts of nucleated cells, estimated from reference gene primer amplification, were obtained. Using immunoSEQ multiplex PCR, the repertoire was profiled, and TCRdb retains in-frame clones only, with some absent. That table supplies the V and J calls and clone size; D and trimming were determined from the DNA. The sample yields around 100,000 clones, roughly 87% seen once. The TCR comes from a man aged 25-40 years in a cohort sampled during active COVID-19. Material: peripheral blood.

The CDR3 loop is CASHPPQQGATEAFF. Written as DNA, the CDR3 is TGTGCCAGCCACCCCCCTCAACAGGGGGCCACTGAAGCTTTCTTT. This chain links TRBV28 with TRBJ1-1, with TRBD1 matching over 9 bases. The CDR3 length is 15 residues. Germline CDR1 reads MDHEN; CDR2 reads SYDVKM. V lost 8 bases, J lost 4 bases, and 11 bases stayed unmatched.